Each of the 2 T cell receptor beta chains below was sequenced from the same sample in a study of CD8 T cells in Susac syndrome. Random hexamers were used to reverse transcribe about 0.45 to 1 ug of RNA. TCRdb analysed the immunoSEQ multiplex PCR reads with MiXCR anew, one entry per CDR3 protein. The data hold 150,000 to 250,000 distinct CDR3 sequences, with roughly 95% observed a single time. Sample: CD4+ T cells from PBMCs. These receptors were taken from a human donor with multiple sclerosis.

The rearrangement joins TRBV24-1 to TRBJ1-2, with 9 bases matching TRBD1. Germline-derived CDR1 and CDR2 are KGHDR and SFDVKD. CDR3 size: 16 residues. Trimming took 4 bases from V and 4 from J; bases not matched to a gene: 9. CDR3 bases: TGTGCCACCAGTGAGACAGGGGGATCTGCGTTCTATGGCTACACCTTC. This sequence encodes CATSETGGSAFYGYTF.

The chain is built from TRBV24-1 and TRBJ2-7; D might be TRBD2 (5 bases). CDR1 is KGHDR, CDR2 SFDVKD, per germline. V dropped 7 bases and J dropped 0 bases, with 15 bases sitting between them. The CDR3 contains 15 residues. CDR3 protein: CATSPGDSHSYEQYF. The CDR3 nucleotides read TGTGCCACCAGCCCCGGGGATTCTCACTCCTACGAGCAGTACTTC.